This passage covers 14 T cell receptor beta chains from one sample sequenced in a study of T cell repertoires in cytomegalovirus infection. From the reads, TCRdb called clonotypes with MiXCR, one entry per CDR3 protein. The sample carries a few hundred thousand distinct CDR3 sequences, roughly 13% recorded once. The material sequenced was PBMCs. These receptors were taken from a human donor in good health (CMV status not recorded). Some clones in this sample may be carry-over from other donors' samples.

In its sample, this clonotype was seen many times. The rearrangement links TRBV7-2 to TRBJ1-3; D not certain. CDR1 is SGHTA, CDR2 FQGNSA, per germline. CDR3 length: 16 amino acids. Deletions cut 0 bases from V and 0 bases from J, with 9 bases between. The CDR3: CASSLAEDLSGNTIYF. CDR3 in DNA: TGTGCCAGCAGCTTAGCTGAGGATCTCTCTGGAAACACCATATATTTT.

This clonotype came up a few times. This rearrangement joins TRBV20-1 to TRBJ2-7, with TRBD2 matching over 14 bases. CDR1 is DFQATT, CDR2 SNEGSKA, per germline (reference sequence). Trimming cost V 5 bases and J 7 bases; bases outside gene matches: 10. The CDR3 runs 15 residues. For the CDR3, the DNA is TGCAGTGCTCCGAAGACTAGCGGGAGGGCCATGGAGCAGTACTTC. Translating gives CSAPKTSGRAMEQYF.

About this clonotype: This clone may be a read error of a much larger clone one base away. This chain connects TRBV7-4 to TRBJ2-7; 12 bases are shared with TRBD1. This CDR3 comprises 19 residues. CDR1 is SGHVT, CDR2 SQSDAQ, per germline. The CDR3 DNA sequence: TGTGCCGGCAGCCACCGAACCGGGACAGGGGGCGGGAGCTCCTACGAGCAGTACTTC. The encoded protein is CAGSHRTGTGGGSSYEQYF.

This clonotype showed up many times. The chain's CDR3 is CASSPLTAGTGGAQYF. In nucleotides, the CDR3 is TGTGCCAGCAGCCCCTTAACGGCCGGGACAGGGGGGGCCCAGTACTTC. V and J are TRBV7-2 and TRBJ2-5; 11 bases map to TRBD1. This CDR3 contains 16 residues. V trimming: 5 bases; J trimming: 9 bases; junction bases outside the gene matches: 14. CDR1 and CDR2 (germline): SGHTA, FQGNSA.

V usage is TRBV7-2 and J usage is TRBJ2-7, with D possibly being TRBD1 (6 bases). Trimming left V 4 bases short and J 4 bases short, with 14 bases between. The V gene's germline CDR1 is SGHTA and CDR2 FQGNSA. The CDR3 has 14 amino acids. Here the CDR3 reads CASSSGWGPYEQYF. CDR3 coding DNA: TGTGCCAGCAGCTCCGGGTGGGGGCCTTACGAGCAGTACTTC.

This clonotype has just a few counts. The CDR3: CSAHSVEGYGYTF. The CDR3 nucleotides are TGCAGTGCTCATTCAGTCGAAGGGTATGGCTACACCTTC. The rearrangement joins TRBV20-1 to TRBJ1-2; D is undetermined. Germline loops: CDR1 DFQATT, CDR2 SNEGSKA (reference sequence). The CDR3 has 13 residues. Trimming removed 5 bases from V and 5 bases from J, with 15 bases in between.

This clonotype was seen at least ten times. This chain uses TRBV27 with TRBJ2-7; D is unresolved. V was trimmed by 5 bases and J by 3 bases, leaving 14 bases between them. The germline gives CDR1 MNHEY, CDR2 SMNVEV (reference sequence). CDR3 length: 14 amino acids. CDR3 sequence (DNA): TGTGCCAGCAGTGACCAGTGGCGGAGCTACGAGCAGTACTTC. Translation: CASSDQWRSYEQYF.

This clonotype was recorded many times. This chain connects TRBV7-9 to TRBJ2-2; 9 bases are a match to TRBD1. This CDR3 region has 15 residues. Germline CDR1 and CDR2: SEHNR and FQNEAQ (reference sequence). Germline trimming cut 4 bases from V and 4 bases from J; bases unmatched to any gene: 4. The CDR3 is CASSSTGGPTGELFF. As DNA, the CDR3 is TGTGCCAGCAGCTCAACAGGGGGCCCCACCGGGGAGCTGTTTTTT.

This clonotype was seen repeatedly, ten times or more. Because the CDR3's place on the DNA is in doubt, the DNA is left out and the CDR3 is given as listed by TCRdb. The chain uses TRBV12-3 or TRBV12-4 and TRBJ2-1; the DNA was not compared with TRBD1, the D call given in the table. With termini counted, the CDR3 has 15 amino acids. CDR3 amino acids: CASIQTFGAGNEQFF.

This clonotype was observed a few times. This chain uses TRBV11-2 with TRBJ2-2; TRBD2 agrees at 9 bases. The CDR3 is 15 amino acids. Germline V CDR1 and CDR2: SGHAT, FQNNGV. J was trimmed by 7 bases and V by 6 bases; bases with no gene match: 9. CDR3 amino acids: CASSLWMREGGELFF. DNA of the CDR3: TGTGCCAGCAGTCTCTGGATGCGGGAGGGCGGGGAGCTGTTTTTT.

This clonotype was counted only a few times. The V and J genes are TRBV5-1 and TRBJ2-2; no firm D call. Trimming left V 1 base short and J 0 bases short, with 10 bases between. Germline loops: CDR1 SGHRS, CDR2 YFSETQ. The length of the CDR3 is 16 residues. As DNA, the CDR3 is TGCGCCAGCAGCTTGCAAAGTCTATCGAACACCGGGGAGCTGTTTTTT. Its translation: CASSLQSLSNTGELFF.

This sequence joins TRBV28 and TRBJ1-5; D unclear. The CDR3 has 14 amino acids. V shed 2 bases and J shed 7 bases, with 12 bases lying between them. Germline lookup yields CDR1 MDHEN and CDR2 SYDVKM. CDR3 residues: CASSLGETGQPQHF. The CDR3, as DNA: TGTGCCAGCAGTTTAGGGGAAACGGGGCAGCCCCAGCATTTT.

The rearrangement joins TRBV4-1 to TRBJ2-5; D might be TRBD2 (5 bases). Trimming took off 6 bases at V and 3 bases at J, with 11 bases between the two ends. CDR1 MGHRA and CDR2 YSYEKL come from the germline V gene. This CDR3 region has 13 residues. The CDR3 loop reads CASRSRREETQYF. The CDR3 DNA reads TGCGCCAGCAGATCCCGGCGGGAAGAGACCCAGTACTTC.

In this sample, this clonotype turned up many times. This rearrangement joins TRBV7-2 to TRBJ2-6; 10 positions agree with TRBD2. CDR1 and CDR2 from the germline V gene are SGHTA and FQGNSA. Trimming took 3 bases from V and 0 from J; bases not matched to a gene: 5. The CDR3 has 18 amino acids. The CDR3 here is CASSFLAGVLSGANVLTF. As DNA, the CDR3 is TGTGCCAGCAGCTTCCTAGCGGGGGTCCTCTCTGGGGCCAACGTCCTGACTTTC. Full variable domain (outside the CDR3, taken from reference TRBV7-2 and TRBJ2-6): GAGVSQSPSNKVTEKGKDVELRCDPISGHTALYWYRQSLGQGLEFLIYFQGNSAPDKSGLPSDRFSAERTGGSVSTLTIQRTQQEDSAVYLCASSFLAGVLSGANVLTFGAGSRLTVL.